These 18 T cell receptor beta chains were all obtained from the same sample, sequenced in a study of cytomegalovirus exposure and HLA in healthy donors. Both 60 Vbeta primers and 13 Jbeta primers went into the PCR. Sequencing was performed with immunoSEQ multiplex PCR; in TCRdb, only in-frame clones are kept and a portion is missing. The table shows 130,000 or so clones, with around 72% occurring only once. The specimen sequenced was PBMCs. The receptor source for this set is a man in his fifties in good health and CMV-seropositive.

In this sample, this clone turned up once. The rearrangement links TRBV7-2 to TRBJ2-1; 7 bases are a match to TRBD2. J was trimmed by 6 bases and V by 0 bases; bases with no gene match: 8. This CDR3 spans 16 amino acids. Germline CDR1 reads SGHTA; CDR2 reads FQGNSA. Here the CDR3 DNA reads TGTGCCAGCAGCTTAGCCGGGACTACCCGGTCCAATGAGCAGTTCTTC. Translated: CASSLAGTTRSNEQFF.

This clone came up a few times. The chain combines TRBV9 with TRBJ1-2, with D hard to call. V gave up 3 bases and J gave up 8 bases, with 14 bases separating them. The CDR3 totals 13 residues. Per germline, CDR1 SGDLS and CDR2 YYNGEE. The chain's CDR3 is CASSAPPWRGYTF. The DNA for the CDR3 is TGTGCCAGCAGCGCCCCTCCTTGGAGGGGCTACACCTTC.

The chain combines TRBV25-1 with TRBJ2-7; maybe TRBD2 (7 bases). This CDR3 has 14 amino acids. Germline CDR1 is MGHDK and CDR2 is SYGVNS. V was cut by 5 bases and J by 0 bases, with 11 bases left in between. In DNA form, the CDR3 reads TGTGCCAGCAGTTGGGGAGGGGGCTCCTACGAGCAGTACTTC. Translating it yields CASSWGGGSYEQYF.

This sequence joins TRBV6-5 and TRBJ1-5; 7 bases are shared with TRBD1. The CDR3 consists of 14 residues. With V trimmed by 6 bases and J by 6 bases, 8 bases remained unmatched. CDR1 MNHEY and CDR2 SVGAGI come from the germline V gene. The CDR3 spells CASSRQTGIQPQHF. CDR3 nucleotide sequence: TGTGCCAGCAGCCGACAGACAGGGATTCAGCCCCAGCATTTT.

In this sample, this clone turned up a few times. The V and J genes are TRBV4-1 and TRBJ2-7; 7 nucleotides line up with TRBD2. CDR1 and CDR2 from the germline V gene are MGHRA and YSYEKL. The CDR3 sequence is 17 residues long. V dropped 4 bases and J dropped 2; count of bases not matched to a gene: 14. The CDR3: CASSPPQRGLLAYEQYF. The CDR3 nucleotides are TGCGCCAGCAGCCCCCCTCAGCGGGGATTGTTAGCCTACGAGCAGTACTTC.

CDR3 region: CASSAATGGNEKLFF. The CDR3 DNA reads TGTGCCAGTAGTGCAGCGACAGGGGGGAATGAAAAACTGTTTTTT. The V and J genes are TRBV19 and TRBJ1-4, with 9 bases fitting TRBD1. Germline lookup yields CDR1 LNHDA and CDR2 SQIVND (reference sequence). The V segment lost 5 bases and the J segment 5 bases; nucleotides outside the gene matches: 6. CDR3 size: 15 residues.

In this sample, this clone turned up once. The chain has TRBV2 and TRBJ2-2, with D hard to call. Trimming left V 7 bases short and J 4 bases short, with 10 bases between. CDR1 and CDR2 (germline): SNHLY, FYNNEI. The CDR3 contains 13 residues. The CDR3 sequence: CASKNSPTGELFF. CDR3 in DNA: TGTGCCAGCAAGAACAGTCCCACCGGGGAGCTGTTTTTT. Full variable domain (outside the CDR3, taken from reference TRBV2 and TRBJ2-2): EPEVTQTPSHQVTQMGQEVILRCVPISNHLYFYWYRQILGQKVEFLVSFYNNEISEKSEIFDDQFSVERPDGSNFTLKIRSTKLEDSAMYFCASKNSPTGELFFGEGSRLTVL.

This clone came up many times. The rearrangement joins TRBV5-4 to TRBJ1-1, with D hard to call. Germline CDR1 is SGHNT and CDR2 is YYREEE (reference sequence). The CDR3 loop spans 12 amino acids. Trimming took 0 bases from V and 10 from J, leaving 10 bases between them. The CDR3 DNA follows: TGTGCCAGCAGCTTGGATGGCAGAGGAGCTTTCTTT. Translation gives CASSLDGRGAFF. Looking up the rest from reference TRBV5-4 and TRBJ1-1 gives the full variable domain: ETGVTQSPTHLIKTRGQQVTLRCSSQSGHNTVSWYQQALGQGPQFIFQYYREEENGRGNFPPRFSGLQFPNYSSELNVNALELDDSALYLCASSLDGRGAFFGQGTRLTVV.

V and J are TRBV5-5 and TRBJ2-7; no definite D call. Per the germline V gene, CDR1 is SGHKS and CDR2 is YYEKEE (reference sequence). This CDR3 is 12 amino acids long. Trimming cost V 3 bases and J 4 bases, with 8 bases left between them. The CDR3 region is CASSSGFYEQYF. The CDR3 DNA reads as TGTGCCAGCAGCTCCGGGTTTTACGAGCAGTACTTC.

This sequence joins TRBV13 and TRBJ1-2; 8 positions agree with TRBD1. The CDR3 runs to 15 residues. V lost 0 bases, J lost 4 bases, and 4 bases stayed unmatched. Germline CDR1 reads PRHDT; CDR2 reads FYEKMQ (reference sequence). CDR3 nucleotide sequence: TGTGCCAGCAGCTTAGGCCGGGGACAGGCCTATGGCTACACCTTC. It codes for CASSLGRGQAYGYTF.

This clone was recorded a few times. The gene calls are TRBV6-5 and TRBJ1-4; the D is unclear. Trimming took 5 bases from V and 8 from J, leaving 18 bases between them. This CDR3 has 15 amino acids. CDR1 is MNHEY and CDR2 is SVGAGI in the germline V gene. The DNA of the CDR3 is TGTGCCAGCAGTATACTACCAACCGACGGGGAAAAACTGTTTTTT. Amino acids: CASSILPTDGEKLFF.

The chain joins TRBV18 to TRBJ2-2, with a tentative D call TRBD1 (5 bases). Germline-derived CDR1 and CDR2 are KGHSH and LQKENI. Trimming took 5 bases from V and 2 from J, leaving 9 bases between them. The CDR3 extends over 14 amino acids. CDR3 loop: CASSADTNTGELFF. The CDR3 region has the DNA TGTGCCAGCTCAGCGGACACTAACACCGGGGAGCTGTTTTTT.

V usage is TRBV5-1 and J usage is TRBJ2-1, with 9 bases fitting TRBD2. V trimming: 5 bases; J trimming: 2 bases; junction bases outside the gene matches: 8. The CDR3 is 16 amino acids. CDR1 and CDR2 (germline): SGHRS, YFSETQ. In nucleotides, the CDR3 is TGCGCCAGCAGTTCCCCTAGCGGGGACACCTACAATGAGCAGTTCTTC. The encoded protein is CASSSPSGDTYNEQFF.

CDR3 sequence: CASSTGVGQPQHF. Here the CDR3 DNA reads TGCGCCAGCTCTACAGGGGTTGGTCAGCCCCAGCATTTT. The V call is TRBV5-1, the J call TRBJ1-5, with TRBD1 matching 7 bases. This CDR3 is 13 amino acids long. V gave up 7 bases and J gave up 6 bases; unmatched junction bases: 7. Germline V lookup: CDR1 SGHRS, CDR2 YFSETQ.

The V call is TRBV18, the J call TRBJ1-1, with unresolved D. The V end lost 2 bases, the J end lost 4 bases, and 11 bases lay between the germline ends. This CDR3 has 14 amino acids. The V gene's germline CDR1 is KGHSH and CDR2 LQKENI. The CDR3, as DNA: TGTGCCAGCTCACCATATAGTGGGAGCACTGAAGCTTTCTTT. Protein sequence: CASSPYSGSTEAFF. Filled out from reference TRBV18 and TRBJ1-1, the complete variable domain reads NAGVMQNPRHLVRRRGQEARLRCSPMKGHSHVYWYRQLPEEGLKFMVYLQKENIIDESGMPKERFSAEFPKEGPSILRIQQVVRGDSAAYFCASSPYSGSTEAFFGQGTRLTVV.

This rearrangement joins TRBV5-1 to TRBJ1-6; D call uncertain. The CDR3 extends over 15 amino acids. CDR1 SGHRS and CDR2 YFSETQ come from the germline V gene. V shed 4 bases and J shed 0 bases, with 8 bases lying between them. CDR3 nucleotide sequence: TGCGCCAGCAGCCGAGAGAGCTCCTATAATTCACCCCTCCACTTT. This gives the protein CASSRESSYNSPLHF.

CDR3 residues: CASSALNTGELFF. Written as DNA, the CDR3 is TGTGCCAGCAGTGCATTGAACACCGGGGAGCTGTTTTTT. This rearrangement joins TRBV6-1 to TRBJ2-2, with D unclear. CDR3 size: 13 residues. In germline, CDR1 is MNHNS, CDR2 SASEGT. Deletions cut 4 bases from V and 1 base from J, with 4 bases between.

V gene TRBV27 combines with J gene TRBJ1-4, with D possibly TRBD1 on 5 matching bases. Germline CDR1 is MNHEY and CDR2 is SMNVEV (reference sequence). The V end was cut by 2 bases, the J end by 4 bases, with 11 bases between. The length of the CDR3 is 15 residues. In DNA, the CDR3 is TGTGCCAGCAGTTTAAGTGCAGGGAATAATGAAAAACTGTTTTTT. This gives the protein CASSLSAGNNEKLFF. The variable domain in full, completed from reference TRBV27 and TRBJ1-4, reads EAQVTQNPRYLITVTGKKLTVTCSQNMNHEYMSWYRQDPGLGLRQIYYSMNVEVTDKGDVPEGYKVSRKEKRNFPLILESPSPNQTSLYFCASSLSAGNNEKLFFGSGTQLSVL.